The 10 T cell receptor beta chains reported below all come from one sample, sequenced in a study of cytomegalovirus exposure and HLA in healthy donors. Primers: 60 Vbeta forward and 13 Jbeta reverse. Here immunoSEQ multiplex PCR was the method, and the copy in TCRdb shows in-frame clones only, minus some. The data show some 140,000 clones, roughly 80% seen once. The sample was PBMCs. The receptors stem from a female donor in good health and CMV-seronegative.

The gene calls are TRBV6-1 and TRBJ1-2; 7 bases match TRBD1. This CDR3 contains 15 residues. Germline CDR1 MNHNS, CDR2 SASEGT. Trimming at V came to 10 bases and at J to 6 bases, leaving 17 bases not matched to a gene. DNA for the CDR3: TGTGCCACCCAAACCTTACAGGGGCGCCGAAATGGCTACACCTTC. Encoded protein: CATQTLQGRRNGYTF.

The chain uses TRBV12-5 and TRBJ1-1; tentative D call: TRBD1 (5 bases). This CDR3 contains 16 residues. V was clipped by 4 bases and J by 5 bases, with 20 bases between them. Germline lookup yields CDR1 LGHNT and CDR2 FRNRAP. CDR3 DNA sequence: TGTGCTAGTGGTTCCCAATCCCGAAGGGGTGTTACTGAAGCTTTCTTT. Its protein product is CASGSQSRRGVTEAFF.

This clone has only a few counts. The V gene is TRBV28, the J gene TRBJ1-1; 7 nucleotides match TRBD1. The V segment lost 7 bases and the J segment 1 base; nucleotides outside the gene matches: 9. The CDR3 has 15 amino acids. Looked up from germline, CDR1 is MDHEN and CDR2 is SYDVKM. CDR3 amino acids: CASTQAGTANTEAFF. CDR3 sequence (DNA): TGTGCCAGCACCCAGGCCGGGACAGCGAACACTGAAGCTTTCTTT.

The CDR3 is CASRGQGLYGYTF. For the CDR3, the DNA is TGTGCCAGCAGAGGACAGGGATTGTATGGCTACACCTTC. The chain uses TRBV6-5 and TRBJ1-2; TRBD1 aligns across 8 bases. With V trimmed by 6 bases and J by 5 bases, 5 bases remained unmatched. The CDR3 is made up of 13 amino acids. The germline CDR1 and CDR2 sequences are MNHEY and SVGAGI.

As for this clone: The germline gene is not matched at one end of the junction; a read error may be the cause. The chain carries TRBV7-7 and TRBJ2-1; 10 bases agree with TRBD2. The CDR3 has 14 amino acids. Per germline, CDR1 SSHAT and CDR2 FNYEAQ (reference sequence). In DNA, the CDR3 is TGTGCTAGCAGCCCGGGACTAGCGCACAATGAGCAGTTCTTC. This encodes CASSPGLAHNEQFF.

With regard to this clone: The sample contains more than one DNA sequence encoding this CDR3. The rearrangement links TRBV7-2 to TRBJ2-7; tentative D call: TRBD2 (5 bases). The germline gives CDR1 SGHTA, CDR2 FQGNSA. Trimming cost V 5 bases and J 7 bases, with 18 bases left between them. This CDR3 comprises 14 residues. CDR3 loop: CASSLRLAMDEQYF. The CDR3, as DNA: TGTGCCAGCAGCCTAAGGCTAGCTATGGATGAGCAGTACTTC.

The chain combines TRBV4-3 with TRBJ1-4; no clear D gene. The CDR3 sequence is 13 residues long. V was cut by 0 bases and J by 10 bases, with 9 bases left in between. Germline CDR1 reads LGHNA; CDR2 reads YSLEER. The CDR3 DNA reads TGCGCCAGCAGCCAAGAGATACTAGCAAAACTGTTTTTT. It codes for CASSQEILAKLFF.

The V call is TRBV7-2, the J call TRBJ2-7; possible D gene TRBD2, 5 bases. The germline V and J ends were trimmed by 7 bases and 5 bases, with 24 bases remaining between them. This CDR3 comprises 16 residues. Germline CDR1 is SGHTA and CDR2 is FQGNSA. CDR3 sequence reads: CASTPRKPEGRDEQYF. DNA of the CDR3: TGTGCCAGCACCCCCAGGAAGCCCGAGGGAAGGGACGAGCAGTACTTC. The variable domain in full, with the rest retrieved from reference TRBV7-2 and TRBJ2-7, is GAGVSQSPSNKVTEKGKDVELRCDPISGHTALYWYRQSLGQGLEFLIYFQGNSAPDKSGLPSDRFSAERTGGSVSTLTIQRTQQEDSAVYLCASTPRKPEGRDEQYFGPGTRLTVT.

This chain connects TRBV2 to TRBJ2-3; TRBD2 agrees at 16 bases. Germline-derived CDR1 and CDR2 are SNHLY and FYNNEI. V lost 9 bases and J lost 11; bases outside the gene matches: 5. The CDR3 runs 13 residues. CDR3 loop: CARAGLAGGEQYF. The DNA for the CDR3 is TGTGCCAGAGCGGGACTAGCGGGGGGGGAGCAGTATTTT.

This chain uses TRBV27 with TRBJ1-5; 9 bases line up with TRBD1. Germline V gene data show CDR1 as MNHEY and CDR2 as SMNVEV (reference sequence). The CDR3 runs 15 residues. The J segment lost 2 bases and the V segment lost 6 bases, leaving 5 bases of the junction unmatched. CDR3 residues: CASSRGQGGNQPQHF. The CDR3 DNA sequence: TGTGCCAGCAGCCGGGGACAGGGCGGCAATCAGCCCCAGCATTTT.